This TCR beta chain was sequenced during a study of early T cells in non-severe SARS-CoV-2 infection. This clonotype was counted ten times or more. TCRdb processed the 5' RACE reads anew with MiXCR; each CDR3 protein has one entry. The sample lists about 40,000 distinct CDR3 sequences; 4.7% were seen once. This CDR3 has 13 amino acids. Germline CDR1 reads SGHVS; CDR2 reads FQNEAQ. The germline V and J ends were trimmed by 7 bases and 5 bases, with 12 bases remaining between them. This chain connects TRBV7-8 to TRBJ2-4; possibly TRBD1 or TRBD2 for D (5 bases each). The TCR sequence derives from an adult who was a healthcare worker with PCR-confirmed SARS-CoV-2 infection or an uninfected control (not recorded which). Material for sequencing was whole blood. The CDR3 sequence: CASTTRGENIQYF. DNA for the CDR3: TGTGCCAGCACCACTAGAGGGGAAAACATTCAGTACTTC.